A single sample gave rise to the 4 T cell receptor beta chains below, sequenced in a study of CD8 T cells in Susac syndrome. Random-hexamer reverse transcription was applied to roughly 0.5 to 1 ug RNA. TCRdb analysed the immunoSEQ multiplex PCR reads with MiXCR anew, one entry per CDR3 protein. Here the sample spans 170,000 or so distinct CDR3 sequences, about 94% being singletons. Specimen: CD4+ T cells from PBMCs. The receptors shown here come from a human donor with multiple sclerosis.

CDR3 in DNA: TGCAGTGCTCCCTCCTTAGCCAAAAACATTCAGTACTTC. As protein: CSAPSLAKNIQYF. The chain links TRBV20-1 to TRBJ2-4; no firm D call. The CDR3 consists of 13 residues. In germline, CDR1 is DFQATT, CDR2 SNEGSKA (reference sequence). Between the trimmed V and J ends, which lost 5 bases and 0 bases, there was a span of 8 bases.

The gene calls are TRBV2 and TRBJ2-1; 7 bases match TRBD2. V was clipped by 6 bases and J by 8 bases; unmatched bases: 10. Germline CDR1 reads SNHLY; CDR2 reads FYNNEI. The CDR3 extends over 14 amino acids. In DNA form, the CDR3 reads TGTGCCAGCAGGACGGCTAGCGGTCCCCATGAGCAGTTCTTC. The encoded protein is CASRTASGPHEQFF.

This clonotype was seen only once. The chain joins TRBV9 to TRBJ1-3; D perhaps matches TRBD1 (5 bases). Germline loops: CDR1 SGDLS, CDR2 YYNGEE. Trimming cost V 4 bases and J 2 bases, with 7 bases left between them. The CDR3 has 13 amino acids. CDR3: CASSTRAGNTIYF. The CDR3 DNA is TGTGCCAGCAGCACCAGGGCTGGAAACACCATATATTTT.

The J gene is TRBJ2-7, the V gene TRBV20-1, with D tentatively TRBD2 (6 bases). With 0 bases removed from V and 0 bases from J, the gap between germline ends came to 15 bases. This CDR3 is built from 16 residues. Looked up from germline, CDR1 is DFQATT and CDR2 is SNEGSKA (reference sequence). The CDR3, as DNA: TGCAGTGCTAGAGATAGCGGAGGGCCCAGCTCCTACGAGCAGTACTTC. Amino acid sequence: CSARDSGGPSSYEQYF.